This T cell receptor (beta chain) was identified in a study of blood T cell repertoires in COVID-19. Looking at the study overall: The origin of the acute and convalescent COVID-19 samples was the United States, Italy and Spain. T cells, B-cell-depleted T cells, or PBMCs provided the cDNA or gDNA that served as material.

V was cut by 4 bases and J by 3 bases, with 16 bases left in between. This CDR3 comprises 16 residues. Germline CDR1 reads LNHDA; CDR2 reads SQIVND (reference sequence). In the original analysis: The assay estimated nucleated cells by amplifying reference gene primers. Sequencing used immunoSEQ multiplex PCR; TCRdb keeps in-frame clones, though not all of them. D and trimming come from the DNA, and the V and J calls and clone size come from that table. The repertoire holds tens of thousands of clones, with around 90% as singletons. This clonotype originated in a man between 60 and 70 years old with acute or convalescent COVID-19. The chain is built from TRBV19 and TRBJ1-5; a possible D gene is TRBD1 (5 bases). Sequencing was performed on peripheral blood. The CDR3 DNA reads as TGTGCCAGTAGTAGTGCGGGGGGTGTTAACAATCAGCCCCAGCATTTT. Its protein is CASSSAGGVNNQPQHF.